One sample yielded the 23 T cell receptor delta chains listed below, sequenced in a study of Vδ1+ human thymocytes. Findings of the study overall: Thymic TRG and TRD repertoires appeared highly polyclonal.

Sequences come from RNA converted to cDNA by reverse transcription. Pooled V-gene forward primers with one constant-region reverse primer generated the CDR3 amplicons by multiplex PCR. TCRdb repeated clone calling on the multiplex PCR reads with CATT. In the table there are under 80,000 delta-chain clones, about 38% of which are singletons. No antigen has been assigned to these receptors. Sample: Vdelta1+ gamma-delta thymocytes from the thymus. Subset: FACS-sorted CD3+ TCRalphabeta- TCRVdelta1+ TCRVdelta2- thymocytes. All receptors derive from a boy under three years old who had congenital heart surgery.

The rearrangement joins TRDV1 to TRDJ1; 7 nucleotides agree with TRDD3. Trimming cost V 3 bases and J 0 bases; bases outside gene matches: 13. Germline assignment: CDR1 TSWWSYY and CDR2 QGS. The CDR3 contains 18 residues. CDR3 DNA: TGTGCTCTTGGGGACCGCGTACTGGGGAGGTTGTACACCGATAAACTCATCTTT. This gives the protein CALGDRVLGRLYTDKLIF.

This clone was recorded once. The chain uses TRDV1 and TRDJ1; no clear D gene. This CDR3 region has 15 residues. The V end lost 0 bases, the J end lost 1 base, and 9 bases lay between the germline ends. The germline gives CDR1 TSWWSYY, CDR2 QGS. The CDR3 bases are TGTGCTCTTGGGGAACTCCCGATGATCACCGATAAACTCATCTTT. It is translated as CALGELPMITDKLIF.

The sample holds a few counts of this clone. The V and J genes are TRDV1 and TRDJ1, with TRDD3 identical over 8 bases. V dropped 0 bases and J dropped 3; count of bases not matched to a gene: 18. CDR1 TSWWSYY and CDR2 QGS come from the germline V gene. The CDR3 has 20 residues. CDR3 in DNA: TGTGCTCTTGGGGAACTCCATTCTTCACGACTGTACTGGGGGGCCGATAAACTCATCTTT. This sequence encodes CALGELHSSRLYWGADKLIF.

In its sample, this clone was seen a few times. The chain combines TRDV1 with TRDJ1; TRDD2 agrees at 8 bases. J gave up 0 bases and V 2 bases, and 32 bases lay outside the gene matches. The CDR3 contains 25 residues. CDR1 is TSWWSYY, CDR2 QGS, per germline. CDR3 DNA: TGTGCTCTTGGGGAATCCTTGCTTCCTACGTTCCCCTGTGTTGAGGGAGGCGATAACACCGATAAACTCATCTTT. It specifies CALGESLLPTFPCVEGGDNTDKLIF.

This clone was detected only a few times. V usage is TRDV1 and J usage is TRDJ1, with TRDD3 matching over 8 bases. The junction had 15 bases not matched to a gene; V was cut back by 0 bases and J by 0 bases. The CDR3 loop spans 20 amino acids. Looked up from germline, CDR1 is TSWWSYY and CDR2 is QGS. The CDR3 DNA follows: TGTGCTCTTGGGGAACTTTACGTCCTCGTCTGGGGGACTTACACCGATAAACTCATCTTT. It yields the protein CALGELYVLVWGTYTDKLIF.

The V gene is TRDV1, the J gene TRDJ1; 9 nucleotides agree with TRDD2. CDR1 and CDR2 (germline): TSWWSYY, QGS. The CDR3 extends over 20 amino acids. V gave up 3 bases and J gave up 7 bases; unmatched junction bases: 24. The DNA of the CDR3 is TGTGCTCTTGGGGACCCTGAGAAGGCCTTCCTACGCCCGTATTACCGTAAACTCATCTTT. The encoded protein is CALGDPEKAFLRPYYRKLIF.

V usage is TRDV1 and J usage is TRDJ1; D is perhaps TRDD2 (6 bases). Trimming took 4 bases from V and 8 from J, leaving 17 bases between them. This CDR3 is built from 14 residues. Germline V CDR1 and CDR2: TSWWSYY, QGS. In DNA, the CDR3 is TGTGCTCTTGGGGTCCATCTTCCTCTGATGAAACTCATCTTT. Its protein is CALGVHLPLMKLIF.

The genes are TRDV1 and TRDJ1, with D unresolved. The length of the CDR3 is 17 residues. V shed 2 bases and J shed 0 bases, with 16 bases lying between them. The germline V gene has CDR1 TSWWSYY and CDR2 QGS. CDR3 nucleotides: TGTGCTCTTGGGGAAACTAGGACGGGGCTTTACACCGATAAACTCATCTTT. Translated, it gives CALGETRTGLYTDKLIF.

This clone was seen only a few times. The V call is TRDV1, the J call TRDJ1; 12 bases line up with TRDD3. V trimming: 1 base; J trimming: 2 bases; junction bases outside the gene matches: 17. The CDR3 is 21 amino acids. Germline V gene lookup returns CDR1 TSWWSYY and CDR2 QGS. The DNA of the CDR3 is TGTGCTCTTGGGGAACGCAATCCTAACCACTGGGGGATACATGGTACCGATAAACTCATCTTT. Its protein product is CALGERNPNHWGIHGTDKLIF.

The table lists this clone with a few counts. The chain recombines TRDV1 with TRDJ1; 13 nucleotides match TRDD3. Germline V gene sequence: CDR1 TSWWSYY, CDR2 QGS. There are 22 residues in the CDR3. V gave up 9 bases and J gave up 0 bases; unmatched junction bases: 25. This CDR3 is CALGTPIFTGGYVGTYTDKLIF. The CDR3 DNA follows: TGTGCTCTCGGAACCCCAATTTTCACTGGGGGATACGTCGGGACTTACACCGATAAACTCATCTTT.

The chain couples TRDV1 to TRDJ1; 10 bases map to TRDD3. The CDR3 has 25 amino acids. Germline CDR1 and CDR2: TSWWSYY and QGS. J gave up 0 bases and V 1 base, and 29 bases lay outside the gene matches. The CDR3 DNA is TGTGCTCTTGGGGAACCTTGCATGGATACTGGGGGATGCGAGCAGTCCGATTCGTACACCGATAAACTCATCTTT. It specifies CALGEPCMDTGGCEQSDSYTDKLIF.

This clone has just one count. The chain combines TRDV1 with TRDJ1; 13 bases agree with TRDD3. J lost 6 bases, V lost 1 base, and 20 bases had no gene match. Germline values: CDR1 TSWWSYY, CDR2 QGS. CDR3 length: 21 amino acids. The CDR3 DNA reads TGTGCTCTTGGGGAACCACTCCACTGGGGGATACGGACATATCCTTGGCATAAACTCATCTTT. Translation gives CALGEPLHWGIRTYPWHKLIF.

The chain joins TRDV2 to TRDJ1; 10 bases fit TRDD3. CDR3 length equals 16 residues. V shed 5 bases and J 4 bases; nucleotides not matched to a gene: 12. Germline CDR1 reads GEAIGNYY; CDR2 reads EKD. CDR3 amino acids: CACVLWGIQGCDKLIF. The CDR3 DNA sequence: TGTGCCTGTGTTCTTTGGGGGATACAAGGCTGCGATAAACTCATCTTT.

The chain recombines TRDV1 with TRDJ1; 13 bases agree with TRDD3. CDR1 is TSWWSYY and CDR2 is QGS in the germline V gene. After removal of 0 bases from V and 0 bases from J, the junction contained 28 bases not matched to a gene. The CDR3 is 26 amino acids. In DNA form, the CDR3 reads TGTGCTCTTGGGGAACTAGGCATAGCTTCACCACATTACTGGGGGATACGCTCTGATTACACCGATAAACTCATCTTT. Protein sequence: CALGELGIASPHYWGIRSDYTDKLIF.

The chain recombines TRDV1 with TRDJ1; possibly TRDD2 for D (6 bases). V lost 5 bases and J lost 2, with 18 bases in between. The CDR3 extends over 16 amino acids. CDR1 is TSWWSYY, CDR2 QGS, per germline. The CDR3, as DNA: TGTGCTCTTGGGCCCCACTCCTACCCGGTAACCGATAAACTCATCTTT. Amino acid sequence: CALGPHSYPVTDKLIF.

The chain links TRDV1 to TRDJ1; 7 nucleotides agree with TRDD3. V gave up 2 bases and J gave up 6 bases; unmatched junction bases: 12. Germline V gene lookup returns CDR1 TSWWSYY and CDR2 QGS. This CDR3 is built from 16 residues. Written as DNA, the CDR3 is TGTGCTCTTGGGGAAGGTCCGTGGTGGGGGAGAAATAAACTCATCTTT. This encodes CALGEGPWWGRNKLIF.

This clone was seen only a few times. V usage is TRDV2 and J usage is TRDJ3; D may be TRDD3 (6 bases). Trimming took 5 bases from V and 0 from J, leaving 10 bases between them. Germline lookup yields CDR1 GEAIGNYY and CDR2 EKD. This CDR3 comprises 16 residues. The CDR3 loop is CACGGTYSWDTRQMFF. CDR3 nucleotide sequence: TGTGCCTGTGGGGGGACTTACTCCTGGGACACCCGACAGATGTTTTTC.

This clone was counted ten times or more. This chain links TRDV2 with TRDJ3; no reliable D call. Trimming removed 3 bases at V and 0 bases at J, with 11 bases between. The CDR3 consists of 17 residues. The germline V gene has CDR1 GEAIGNYY and CDR2 EKD. The CDR3 nucleotides read TGTGCCTGTGACCCCATCCGATTCTCCTGGGACACCCGACAGATGTTTTTC. It translates to CACDPIRFSWDTRQMFF.

This clone was seen only a few times. The chain is built from TRDV2 and TRDJ1, with 8 bases fitting TRDD3. The V and J ends lost 7 bases and 0 bases, in that order; junction bases with no gene match: 9. Per the germline V gene, CDR1 is GEAIGNYY and CDR2 is EKD. The CDR3 covers 15 residues. CDR3 in amino acids: CACPVLGVYTDKLIF. In nucleotides, the CDR3 is TGTGCCTGCCCCGTACTGGGGGTTTACACCGATAAACTCATCTTT.

The J gene is TRDJ1, the V gene TRDV1; the match to TRDD3 covers 8 bases. After removal of 3 bases from V and 0 bases from J, the junction contained 24 bases not matched to a gene. This CDR3 has 22 amino acids. Looked up from germline, CDR1 is TSWWSYY and CDR2 is QGS. The CDR3 spells CALGEATHLSVRGYPYTDKLIF. Written as DNA, the CDR3 is TGTGCTCTTGGGGAGGCCACCCACCTTAGCGTCCGGGGATACCCGTACACCGATAAACTCATCTTT.

The chain carries TRDV1 and TRDJ1, with D unresolved. The CDR3 consists of 13 residues. Trimming stripped 6 bases from V and 3 bases from J, with 11 bases between. Per the germline V gene, CDR1 is TSWWSYY and CDR2 is QGS. The CDR3, as DNA: TGTGCTCTTGGACCCGAGGGACCCGATAAACTCATCTTT. Amino acid sequence: CALGPEGPDKLIF.

This clone has only a few counts. In the same sample, other DNA sequences code for this CDR3. This chain links TRDV1 with TRDJ1, with TRDD3 matching over 8 bases. The CDR3 extends over 22 amino acids. J lost 0 bases, V lost 2 bases, and 23 bases had no gene match. Germline V gene lookup returns CDR1 TSWWSYY and CDR2 QGS. Here the CDR3 reads CALGECGASYGTGGQYTDKLIF. The CDR3 DNA sequence: TGTGCTCTTGGGGAATGTGGCGCGTCCTACGGTACTGGGGGGCAGTACACCGATAAACTCATCTTT.

The chain has TRDV1 and TRDJ1, with 8 bases aligning to TRDD3. Germline V gene sequence: CDR1 TSWWSYY, CDR2 QGS. The ends lost 2 bases at V and 0 bases at J; junction bases unmatched: 20. The CDR3 has 21 residues. CDR3 sequence reads: CALGEFSLRGWGRWYTDKLIF. The DNA for the CDR3 is TGTGCTCTTGGGGAATTTAGCCTAAGAGGCTGGGGGAGATGGTACACCGATAAACTCATCTTT.